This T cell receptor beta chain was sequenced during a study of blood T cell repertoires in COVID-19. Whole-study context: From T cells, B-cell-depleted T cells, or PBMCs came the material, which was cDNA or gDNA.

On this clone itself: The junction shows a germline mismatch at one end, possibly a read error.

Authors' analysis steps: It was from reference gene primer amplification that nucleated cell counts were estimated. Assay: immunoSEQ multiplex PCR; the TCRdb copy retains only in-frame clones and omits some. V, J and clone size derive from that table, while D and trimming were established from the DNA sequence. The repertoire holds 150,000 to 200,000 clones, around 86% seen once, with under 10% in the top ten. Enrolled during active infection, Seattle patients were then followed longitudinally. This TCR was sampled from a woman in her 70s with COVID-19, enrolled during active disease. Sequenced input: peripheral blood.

As DNA, the CDR3 is TGTGCCAGTATGTACCGGCGGAGCAATCGGCCCCAGCATTTT. Amino acids: CASMYRRSNRPQHF. The rearrangement uses TRBV19 and TRBJ1-5; unclear D gene. CDR1 and CDR2 from the germline V gene are LNHDA and SQIVND (reference sequence). The CDR3 has 14 amino acids.